What follows are 29 T cell receptor beta chains derived from one specimen sequenced in a study of T cells in Graves' hyperthyroidism and ophthalmopathy. Template material for amplifying TCR beta CDR3 regions consisted of RNA transcripts. When the TCR CDR3 underwent first-round RT-PCR, the HTBI primer set was used. TCRdb passed the multiplex PCR reads through MiXCR, listing each CDR3 protein once. The sample holds a few hundred thousand distinct CDR3 sequences, 19% seen once. Sequencing input: blood. These receptors were obtained from a young woman with Graves' hyperthyroidism.

This clonotype showed up many times. The chain is built from TRBV2 and TRBJ2-7; TRBD1 agrees at 8 bases. This CDR3 has 15 amino acids. Germline V gene data show CDR1 as SNHLY and CDR2 as FYNNEI. Trimming cost V 6 bases and J 3 bases; bases outside gene matches: 10. This CDR3 is CASRDSGTGYYEQYF. The CDR3 DNA is TGTGCCAGCAGGGACTCAGGGACAGGTTACTACGAGCAGTACTTC.

This clonotype was seen repeatedly, ten times or more. The rearrangement joins TRBV20-1 to TRBJ1-5; 7 bases fit TRBD1. The CDR3 is 14 amino acids. Germline V lookup: CDR1 DFQATT, CDR2 SNEGSKA (reference sequence). The ends lost 0 bases at V and 5 bases at J; junction bases unmatched: 4. Here the CDR3 DNA reads TGCAGTGCTAGAGATGAGGGGGCAGATCAGCCCCAGCATTTT. The encoded protein is CSARDEGADQPQHF.

This clonotype showed up just a few times. The chain has TRBV20-1 and TRBJ2-7, with D perhaps TRBD2 (7 bases). Germline-derived CDR1 and CDR2 are DFQATT and SNEGSKA (reference sequence). The length of the CDR3 is 15 residues. The V gene lost 0 bases and the J gene lost 5 bases, with 17 bases spanning the gap. CDR3 sequence: CSAREGGGAKNEQYF. CDR3 coding DNA: TGCAGTGCTAGAGAGGGAGGGGGGGCCAAGAACGAGCAGTACTTC.

Only a few counts were recorded for this clonotype. The V gene is TRBV19, the J gene TRBJ1-5; TRBD1 matches at 8 bases. Unmatched junction bases numbered 11, after V lost 3 bases and J lost 7 bases. Germline V lookup: CDR1 LNHDA, CDR2 SQIVND (reference sequence). The CDR3 has 16 amino acids. CDR3 amino acids: CASSIVTGATGQPQHF. CDR3 nucleotide sequence: TGTGCCAGTAGTATTGTGACAGGGGCTACAGGGCAGCCCCAGCATTTT.

Many counts were recorded for this clonotype. The rearrangement uses TRBV30 and TRBJ1-6; unclear D gene. This CDR3 is 15 amino acids long. Trimming removed 2 bases at V and 8 bases at J, with 16 bases between. The germline CDR1 and CDR2 sequences are GTSNPN and SVGIG (reference sequence). CDR3 residues: CAWSFPGEADSPLHF. CDR3 coding DNA: TGTGCCTGGAGTTTCCCGGGCGAGGCGGATTCACCCCTCCACTTT.

This clonotype was counted many times. The chain uses TRBV20-1 and TRBJ1-1; tentative D call: TRBD1 (6 bases). CDR1 DFQATT and CDR2 SNEGSKA come from the germline V gene (reference sequence). Trimming removed 5 bases from V and 4 bases from J, with 14 bases in between. The CDR3 length is 13 residues. The CDR3 sequence: CSAGDTGGTEAFF. CDR3 DNA: TGCAGTGCTGGGGACACGGGTGGCACTGAAGCTTTCTTT.

This clonotype was recorded at least ten times. The gene calls are TRBV12-3 or TRBV12-4 and TRBJ1-2, with D unresolved. The CDR3 length is 13 residues. Trimming took 3 bases from V and 3 from J, leaving 8 bases between them. In DNA, the CDR3 is TGTGCCAGCAGTTTGGTCGGACACTATGGCTACACCTTC. Residues: CASSLVGHYGYTF.

The chain uses TRBV12-3 or TRBV12-4 and TRBJ1-2; perhaps TRBD1 as D (5 bases). This CDR3 has 15 residues. Trimming took 6 bases from V and 0 from J, leaving 14 bases between them. CDR3 sequence: CASRRQGEANYGYTF. The CDR3 bases are TGTGCCAGCAGACGACAAGGGGAGGCTAACTATGGCTACACCTTC.

To note about this clonotype: It may be a read error: a sequence one base away is much more abundant. The chain is built from TRBV6-5 and TRBJ1-2; TRBD1 is a possible D gene (6 bases). The CDR3 is made up of 13 amino acids. Germline V lookup: CDR1 MNHEY, CDR2 SVGAGI. CDR3: CASSSTGGYGCTF. Written as DNA, the CDR3 is TGTGCCAGCAGTTCGACAGGCGGATATGGCTGCACCTTC.

This clonotype was recorded at least ten times. The chain uses TRBV2 and TRBJ2-7; possibly TRBD1 for D (5 bases). The CDR3 runs 13 residues. Trimming removed 1 base from V and 5 bases from J, with 9 bases in between. Per the germline V gene, CDR1 is SNHLY and CDR2 is FYNNEI. CDR3 amino acids: CASSEGRADEQYF. The CDR3, as DNA: TGTGCCAGCAGTGAAGGCAGGGCCGACGAGCAGTACTTC.

V and J are TRBV20-1 and TRBJ2-7, with TRBD2 as a possible D gene (5 bases). Trimming removed 1 base at V and 7 bases at J, with 11 bases between. CDR1 is DFQATT and CDR2 is SNEGSKA in the germline V gene (reference sequence). The CDR3 runs 12 residues. CDR3 in amino acids: CSARVTRGEQYF. The CDR3, as DNA: TGCAGTGCTAGAGTCACCCGGGGTGAGCAGTACTTC.

This clonotype was counted at least ten times. The J gene is TRBJ2-7, the V gene TRBV10-3; 10 positions agree with TRBD1. V shed 2 bases, J shed 1 base, and the junction held 2 bases outside the gene matches. This CDR3 is built from 15 residues. CDR1 ENHRY and CDR2 SYGVKD come from the germline V gene. This chain's CDR3 is CAISEGGQGSYEQYF. In DNA form, the CDR3 reads TGTGCCATCAGTGAGGGGGGACAGGGGTCCTACGAGCAGTACTTC.

Ten or more counts support this clonotype. The chain carries TRBV15 and TRBJ1-5, with D possibly TRBD1 on 6 matching bases. Germline V CDR1 and CDR2: LNHNV, YYDKDF (reference sequence). CDR3 length: 18 amino acids. Trimming removed 3 bases from V and 4 bases from J, with 22 bases in between. The CDR3 is CATSRGAERSLWNQPQHF. The CDR3 DNA reads TGTGCCACCAGCAGGGGGGCGGAAAGATCACTTTGGAATCAGCCCCAGCATTTT.

The rearrangement uses TRBV11-1 and TRBJ2-7, with 7 bases fitting TRBD1. This CDR3 has 14 residues. CDR1 and CDR2 (germline): SGHAT, FQDESV (reference sequence). The junction had 4 bases not matched to a gene; V was cut back by 5 bases and J by 0 bases. CDR3: CASSRDRRSYEQYF. CDR3 sequence (DNA): TGTGCCAGCAGCCGGGACAGACGCTCCTACGAGCAGTACTTC.

This chain connects TRBV28 to TRBJ1-5; D not resolved. From germline, CDR1 is MDHEN and CDR2 SYDVKM. The CDR3 is 14 amino acids. V lost 4 bases and J 6 bases, leaving 13 bases between the germline ends. DNA of the CDR3: TGTGCCAGCAGTTATCCGGCCGGAACTCAGCCCCAGCATTTT. This codes for CASSYPAGTQPQHF.

This clonotype showed up many times. The gene calls are TRBV19 and TRBJ1-5; D remains unclear. CDR1 and CDR2 (germline): LNHDA, SQIVND (reference sequence). With 5 bases removed from V and 5 bases from J, the gap between germline ends came to 7 bases. The CDR3 loop spans 12 amino acids. CDR3 DNA: TGTGCCAGTAGTTTCCGTTATCAGCCCCAGCATTTT. This translates into CASSFRYQPQHF.

V usage is TRBV12-3 or TRBV12-4 and J usage is TRBJ2-5; D not certain. The CDR3 length is 13 residues. The V gene lost 2 bases and the J gene lost 5 bases, with 9 bases spanning the gap. CDR3 bases: TGTGCCAGCAGTTTAATAGAAGGGGAGACCCAGTACTTC. Its translation: CASSLIEGETQYF.

This clonotype was counted at least ten times. V usage is TRBV28 and J usage is TRBJ1-1; 7 nucleotides agree with TRBD1. Germline CDR1 and CDR2: MDHEN and SYDVKM. After removal of 6 bases from V and 11 bases from J, the junction contained 12 bases not matched to a gene. The CDR3 contains 13 residues. This CDR3 is CASRLGGGEVAFF. Here the CDR3 DNA reads TGTGCCAGCAGACTGGGAGGGGGCGAGGTGGCTTTCTTT.

In its sample, this clonotype was seen many times. In DNA form, the CDR3 reads TGTGCCAGCTCACCTCCGCGGGAGACCCAGTACTTC. Its protein is CASSPPRETQYF. The rearrangement links TRBV7-2 to TRBJ2-5; D is ambiguous. This CDR3 is built from 12 residues. Deletions cut 8 bases from V and 5 bases from J, with 12 bases between. Germline CDR1 and CDR2: SGHTA and FQGNSA. Complete variable domain (other parts from reference TRBV7-2 and TRBJ2-5): GAGVSQSPSNKVTEKGKDVELRCDPISGHTALYWYRQSLGQGLEFLIYFQGNSAPDKSGLPSDRFSAERTGGSVSTLTIQRTQQEDSAVYLCASSPPRETQYFGPGTRLLVL.

The chain links TRBV27 to TRBJ1-2, with D possibly being TRBD1 (6 bases). Between the trimmed V and J ends, which lost 4 bases and 5 bases, there was a span of 20 bases. Germline V gene lookup returns CDR1 MNHEY and CDR2 SMNVEV (reference sequence). The CDR3 contains 16 residues. The chain's CDR3 is CASSYGTPDRTYGYTF. CDR3 DNA: TGTGCCAGCAGTTATGGGACCCCTGACAGGACATATGGCTACACCTTC.

V and J are TRBV6-1 and TRBJ1-2; D perhaps matches TRBD1 (5 bases). Germline V gene lookup returns CDR1 MNHNS and CDR2 SASEGT. This CDR3 has 15 residues. Trimming pared 6 bases from V and 4 bases from J, leaving 18 bases between. The CDR3 reads CASRPGTEGFYGYTF. The CDR3 nucleotides are TGTGCCAGCAGGCCCGGGACCGAAGGCTTCTATGGCTACACCTTC.

Many counts were recorded for this clonotype. CDR3: CSAVLRGETQYF. CDR3 bases: TGCAGTGCTGTCCTAAGAGGGGAGACCCAGTACTTC. This chain links TRBV20-1 with TRBJ2-5; maybe TRBD2 (5 bases). The length of the CDR3 is 12 residues. Germline values: CDR1 DFQATT, CDR2 SNEGSKA (reference sequence). V gave up 5 bases and J gave up 5 bases, with 12 bases separating them.

In this sample, this clonotype turned up a few times. This chain uses TRBV15 with TRBJ2-2; 7 nucleotides line up with TRBD2. This CDR3 comprises 15 residues. V lost 0 bases to trimming and J lost 4 bases; unmatched junction nucleotides: 2. Germline loops: CDR1 LNHNV, CDR2 YYDKDF (reference sequence). CDR3 in DNA: TGTGCCACCAGCAGAGATGGGGGGGGCACCGGGGAGCTGTTTTTT. This gives the protein CATSRDGGGTGELFF.

This clonotype occurred many times. The chain is built from TRBV12-3 or TRBV12-4 and TRBJ2-6; 8 positions agree with TRBD1. This CDR3 has 18 amino acids. V gave up 4 bases and J gave up 1 base; unmatched junction bases: 9. The CDR3, as DNA: TGTGCCAGCAGTTCGGGGAGGACAGGGAGGTCTGGGGCCAACGTCCTGACTTTC. Translation gives CASSSGRTGRSGANVLTF.

This clonotype has at least ten counts. The V gene is TRBV5-1, the J gene TRBJ1-6; D remains unclear. Trimming stripped 0 bases from V and 7 bases from J, with 8 bases between. The germline V gene encodes CDR1 SGHRS and CDR2 YFSETQ. This CDR3 spans 14 amino acids. CDR3 residues: CASSLASLNSPLHF. DNA for the CDR3: TGCGCCAGCAGCTTGGCCTCGCTGAATTCACCCCTCCACTTT.

Ten or more counts support this clonotype. The J gene is TRBJ1-3, the V gene TRBV6-1; D uncertain. V shed 3 bases and J shed 0 bases, with 9 bases lying between them. The CDR3 runs to 15 residues. Germline-derived CDR1 and CDR2 are MNHNS and SASEGT. In DNA, the CDR3 is TGTGCCAGCAGTGACCTGTCGAACTCTGGAAACACCATATATTTT. It is translated as CASSDLSNSGNTIYF.

The sample holds many counts of this clonotype. This chain uses TRBV30 with TRBJ1-2; no definite D call. CDR1 GTSNPN and CDR2 SVGIG come from the germline V gene (reference sequence). Trimming took off 3 bases at V and 0 bases at J, with 14 bases between the two ends. This CDR3 region has 15 residues. Here the CDR3 DNA reads TGTGCCTGGAGCCCCCGAGTAAGGGCTAACTATGGCTACACCTTC. Its protein product is CAWSPRVRANYGYTF.

In its sample, this clonotype was seen many times. V usage is TRBV2 and J usage is TRBJ2-5; D may be TRBD1 (5 bases). Germline V gene data show CDR1 as SNHLY and CDR2 as FYNNEI. The CDR3 sequence is 13 residues long. Between the trimmed V and J ends, which lost 5 bases and 4 bases, there was a span of 11 bases. The CDR3 nucleotides read TGTGCCAGCAGTCAGGGTGTGCGAGAGACCCAGTACTTC. It is translated as CASSQGVRETQYF.

Remarks on this clonotype: Compared with germline, one end of the junction differs, possibly owing to a read error. The V call is TRBV7-2, the J call TRBJ2-2; tentative D call: TRBD2 (5 bases). The CDR3 consists of 13 residues. CDR1 SGHTA and CDR2 FQGNSA come from the germline V gene. CDR3 in DNA: TGTGCCAGCAGCTTAACAAACACCGGGGAGCTGTGTTTT. Its protein product is CASSLTNTGELCF.